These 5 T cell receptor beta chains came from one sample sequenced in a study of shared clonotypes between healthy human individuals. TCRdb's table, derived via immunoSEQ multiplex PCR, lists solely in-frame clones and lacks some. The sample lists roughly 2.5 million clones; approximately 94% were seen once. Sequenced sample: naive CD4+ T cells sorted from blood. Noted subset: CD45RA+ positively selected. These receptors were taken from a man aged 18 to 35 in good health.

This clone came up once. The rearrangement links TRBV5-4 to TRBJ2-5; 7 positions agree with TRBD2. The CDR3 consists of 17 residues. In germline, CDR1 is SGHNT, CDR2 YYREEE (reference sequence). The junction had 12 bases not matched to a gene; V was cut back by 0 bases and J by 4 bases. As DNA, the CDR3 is TGTGCCAGCAGCTTGGGGGTGGGAGGGCCGATCCTAGAGACCCAGTACTTC. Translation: CASSLGVGGPILETQYF. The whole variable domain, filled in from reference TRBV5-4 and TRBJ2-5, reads ETGVTQSPTHLIKTRGQQVTLRCSSQSGHNTVSWYQQALGQGPQFIFQYYREEENGRGNFPPRFSGLQFPNYSSELNVNALELDDSALYLCASSLGVGGPILETQYFGPGTRLLVL.

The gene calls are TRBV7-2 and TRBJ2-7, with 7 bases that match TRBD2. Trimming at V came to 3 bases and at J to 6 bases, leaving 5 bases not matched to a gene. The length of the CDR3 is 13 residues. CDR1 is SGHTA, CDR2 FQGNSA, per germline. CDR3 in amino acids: CASSFQRETEQYF. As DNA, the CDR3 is TGTGCCAGCAGCTTCCAGCGGGAAACCGAGCAGTACTTC. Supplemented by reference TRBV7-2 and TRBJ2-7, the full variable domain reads GAGVSQSPSNKVTEKGKDVELRCDPISGHTALYWYRQSLGQGLEFLIYFQGNSAPDKSGLPSDRFSAERTGGSVSTLTIQRTQQEDSAVYLCASSFQRETEQYFGPGTRLTVT.

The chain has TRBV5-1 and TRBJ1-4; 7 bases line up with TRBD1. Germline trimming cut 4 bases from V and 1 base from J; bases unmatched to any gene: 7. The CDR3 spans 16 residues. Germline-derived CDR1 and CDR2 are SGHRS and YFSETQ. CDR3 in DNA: TGCGCCAGCAGCCTTTCTACAGGGGAAACTAATGAAAAACTGTTTTTT. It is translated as CASSLSTGETNEKLFF.

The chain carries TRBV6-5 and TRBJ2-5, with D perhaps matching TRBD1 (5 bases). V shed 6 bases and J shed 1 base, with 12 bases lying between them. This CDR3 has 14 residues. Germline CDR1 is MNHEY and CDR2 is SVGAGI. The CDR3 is CASSLGHLQETQYF. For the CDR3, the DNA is TGTGCCAGCAGCCTCGGACACCTCCAAGAGACCCAGTACTTC.

The CDR3 sequence: CASSLVLPRTGRGEQYF. The CDR3 DNA is TGCGCCAGCAGCTTGGTACTCCCTAGGACAGGGCGAGGCGAGCAGTACTTC. This chain joins TRBV5-1 and TRBJ2-5, with 8 bases aligning to TRBD1. The DNA end is a closer match to TRBJ2-7, so the J assignment may be wrong. Looked up from germline, CDR1 is SGHRS and CDR2 is YFSETQ. This CDR3 has 17 amino acids.